This T cell receptor beta chain originates from a study of resident and recirculating memory T cells in vitiligo. About the research overall: Shave-biopsy epidermis from lesional and nonlesional skin was sequenced alongside PBMCs.

V shed 6 bases and J 6 bases; nucleotides not matched to a gene: 2. Germline V gene data show CDR1 as LNHDA and CDR2 as SQIVND (reference sequence). This CDR3 is built from 11 residues. Stable vitiligo meant no lesion change over the previous 6 months. With regard to this clone: Its cognate antigen is unknown.

Whole-study results and caveats: Different lesions suggested infiltration by different T cell clones. Clonality differed among vitiligo lesions, with no unique dominant clone.

This table comes from immunoSEQ multiplex PCR, and its TCRdb copy is limited to in-frame clones, with some not included. Of tens of thousands of clones in the sample, around 92% are singletons; the top ten hold more than 4.5%. The sample was blood. This TCR was sampled from a male donor with vitiligo. This rearrangement joins TRBV19 to TRBJ2-7; 7 bases map to TRBD2. The CDR3 loop reads CASRSGAEQYF. The CDR3 DNA sequence: TGTGCCAGTAGAAGCGGGGCCGAGCAGTACTTC.